This T cell receptor (beta chain) was captured in a study of patients and donors after allogeneic stem cell transplantation. In TCRdb, the RT-PCR reads were re-called with MiXCR into one record per CDR3 protein. The sample holds about 410,000 distinct CDR3 sequences, 16% seen once. The CDR3 runs 16 residues. Trimming took 6 bases from V and 0 from J, leaving 18 bases between them. The germline V gene encodes CDR1 MGHRA and CDR2 YSYEKL. The sequence was obtained from a human donor who was either an allogeneic HSCT recipient or a stem cell or donor lymphocyte infusion donor (not recorded which). It is not recorded whose cells these are; they may come from a transplant donor. J is TRBJ2-7 and V is TRBV4-1, with D possibly called TRBD1 or TRBD2 (5 bases each). Source material: blood, either unsorted or a sorted T cell fraction (not recorded which). In DNA form, the CDR3 reads TGCGCCAGCAGTCAGCCCCCGGGACCGAGCTCCTACGAGCAGTACTTC. Its protein product is CASSQPPGPSSYEQYF.